The 14 T cell receptor beta chains in this list originate from one sample, sequenced in a study of shared clonotypes between healthy human individuals. Only in-frame clones appear in the TCRdb table, and some are missing; sequencing was by immunoSEQ multiplex PCR. The sample yields roughly 2.4 million clones, approximately 94% seen once. The sample comprised naive CD4+ T cells sorted from blood. The sample's subset: CD45RA+ positively selected. All receptors derive from a man between 18 and 35 years old in good health.

This clone was recorded once. CDR3 amino acids: CASSETPSDVDTQYF. The CDR3 DNA reads TGTGCCAGCAGTGAAACTCCTAGTGACGTAGATACGCAGTATTTT. The V and J genes are TRBV2 and TRBJ2-3, with D unclear. CDR1 is SNHLY and CDR2 is FYNNEI in the germline V gene. V shed 2 bases and J shed 5 bases, with 14 bases lying between them. The CDR3 extends over 15 amino acids.

The count of this clone is one. CDR3 DNA sequence: TGTGCCAGCAGCTTGGGACAGGGAGTGAGCGAGCAGTACTTC. Amino acids: CASSLGQGVSEQYF. This rearrangement joins TRBV7-3 to TRBJ2-7, with 9 bases identical to TRBD1. Germline V gives CDR1 SGHTA, CDR2 FQGTGA. The V segment lost 3 bases and the J segment 6 bases; nucleotides outside the gene matches: 6. The CDR3 sequence is 14 residues long.

This clone was seen a single time. This sequence joins TRBV6-5 and TRBJ1-2; D unresolved. The V end lost 6 bases, the J end lost 0 bases, and 14 bases lay between the germline ends. CDR1 MNHEY and CDR2 SVGAGI come from the germline V gene. The CDR3 has 15 residues. Here the CDR3 reads CASRNPGSANYGYTF. In DNA, the CDR3 is TGTGCCAGCAGGAATCCGGGGTCAGCTAACTATGGCTACACCTTC.

On this clone itself: Other DNA sequences in the same sample also yield this CDR3. The chain combines TRBV6-5 with TRBJ2-7, with TRBD2 matching 13 bases. The CDR3 contains 14 residues. Germline CDR1 and CDR2: MNHEY and SVGAGI. The junction had 0 bases not matched to a gene; V was cut back by 5 bases and J by 2 bases. CDR3 nucleotide sequence: TGTGCCAGCAGTGGGACTAGCGGGGCCTACGAGCAGTACTTC. Residues: CASSGTSGAYEQYF.

This sequence joins TRBV5-4 and TRBJ1-3; D is unresolved. CDR3 length: 15 amino acids. Trimming left V 3 bases short and J 0 bases short, with 10 bases between. CDR1 is SGHNT, CDR2 YYREEE, per germline (reference sequence). CDR3 DNA: TGTGCCAGCAGCTCCCCACAGAGCTCTGGAAACACCATATATTTT. Its protein product is CASSSPQSSGNTIYF.

J is TRBJ1-6 and V is TRBV28; 8 bases agree with TRBD1. This CDR3 has 14 residues. J lost 9 bases, V lost 6 bases, and 7 bases had no gene match. Germline V CDR1 and CDR2: MDHEN, SYDVKM. The CDR3 DNA follows: TGTGCCAGCAGAGGAGACAGGGGTGGTTCACCCCTCCACTTT. Its translation is CASRGDRGGSPLHF.

This rearrangement joins TRBV7-2 to TRBJ2-5; the match to TRBD2 covers 11 bases. Germline V gene sequence: CDR1 SGHTA, CDR2 FQGNSA. Losses at the gene ends were 5 bases for V and 10 bases for J; bases not matched to a gene: 15. This CDR3 contains 16 residues. The CDR3 coding sequence is TGTGCCAGCAGCCCAATAGCGGGAGGGACCCCGGGCGGCCAGTACTTC. It encodes CASSPIAGGTPGGQYF.

The chain has TRBV7-9 and TRBJ2-5; D gene uncertain. CDR3 length: 15 amino acids. The V end lost 1 base, the J end lost 1 base, and 10 bases lay between the germline ends. Germline V gene lookup returns CDR1 SEHNR and CDR2 FQNEAQ (reference sequence). In nucleotides, the CDR3 is TGTGCCAGCAGCTTAGAATATGGCAGCCAAGAGACCCAGTACTTC. Translated, it gives CASSLEYGSQETQYF.

This chain uses TRBV27 with TRBJ1-6; unclear D gene. CDR1 is MNHEY, CDR2 SMNVEV, per germline (reference sequence). The V end was cut by 6 bases, the J end by 4 bases, with 10 bases between. The CDR3 is 14 residues long. The CDR3 DNA reads as TGTGCCAGCAGGACTGATCCTTATAATTCACCCCTCCACTTT. This translates into CASRTDPYNSPLHF.

This chain connects TRBV7-8 to TRBJ2-1; tentatively, D is TRBD2 (5 bases). The germline V gene has CDR1 SGHVS and CDR2 FQNEAQ. V was shortened by 3 bases and J by 9 bases, with 12 bases between the two germline ends. This CDR3 region has 13 residues. The CDR3 sequence: CASSLGAFLEQFF. The CDR3 coding sequence is TGTGCCAGCAGCTTGGGAGCGTTCCTTGAGCAGTTCTTC.

This rearrangement joins TRBV19 to TRBJ1-2; D not resolved. Germline CDR1 is LNHDA and CDR2 is SQIVND (reference sequence). The V end was cut by 2 bases, the J end by 5 bases, with 6 bases between. This CDR3 contains 12 residues. Here the CDR3 DNA reads TGTGCCAGTAGTATAAAAGGTTATGGCTACACCTTC. The encoded protein is CASSIKGYGYTF.

The chain has TRBV10-3 and TRBJ2-7, with D perhaps matching TRBD1 (5 bases). The germline V gene encodes CDR1 ENHRY and CDR2 SYGVKD. V was clipped by 10 bases and J by 6 bases, with 13 bases between them. The CDR3 has 11 amino acids. CDR3 nucleotide sequence: TGTGCCACCGACAGTCTTGGCGAGCAGTACTTC. Amino acid sequence: CATDSLGEQYF.

V gene TRBV4-1 combines with J gene TRBJ2-1, with 12 bases that match TRBD2. The V and J ends lost 4 bases and 2 bases, in that order; junction bases with no gene match: 0. CDR1 is MGHRA, CDR2 YSYEKL, per germline. CDR3 length: 15 residues. CDR3 region: CASSRTSGAYNEQFF. DNA for the CDR3: TGCGCCAGCAGCCGGACTAGCGGGGCCTACAATGAGCAGTTCTTC.

The rearrangement joins TRBV6-5 to TRBJ2-7; the match to TRBD1 covers 7 bases. The junction had 8 bases not matched to a gene; V was cut back by 4 bases and J by 5 bases. CDR1 is MNHEY and CDR2 is SVGAGI in the germline V gene. This CDR3 has 14 residues. The CDR3 DNA reads TGTGCCAGCAGTTCTACAGGGGAAAATAACGAGCAGTACTTC. Amino acids: CASSSTGENNEQYF.